This T cell receptor (beta chain) came from a study of T cell responses to AZD1222 COVID-19 vaccine. Study-level results: Repertoire collection took place solely once the T cell response had peaked. Clonal diversity may have been underestimated in mostly white British donors. Close to half of spike-specific TCRs reportedly recognize unmutated variant regions.

Clones were sequenced by immunoSEQ multiplex PCR, and TCRdb holds only the in-frame ones, with some missing. The data show fewer than 150,000 clones, with 93% seen just once and roughly 1% held by the top ten. Comments on this clone: Its antigen is as yet unknown.

CDR3 length: 13 amino acids. Trimming removed 2 bases at V and 5 bases at J, with 10 bases between. Germline CDR1 and CDR2: SGHDT and YYEEEE. The gene calls are TRBV5-6 and TRBJ2-5; D gene uncertain. Sequences were derived from peripheral blood, sampled on day 0 of AZD1222 vaccination. This receptor was obtained from an adult in good health. The CDR3 spells CASSFPGAETQYF. DNA for the CDR3: TGTGCCAGCAGCTTCCCGGGTGCGGAGACCCAGTACTTC. Using reference TRBV5-6 and TRBJ2-5 for the parts outside the CDR3, the full variable domain is DAGVTQSPTHLIKTRGQQVTLRCSPKSGHDTVSWYQQALGQGPQFIFQYYEEEERQRGNFPDRFSGHQFPNYSSELNVNALLLGDSALYLCASSFPGAETQYFGPGTRLLVL.